These 22 T cell receptor beta chains were sequenced from one sample in a study of siplizumab effects on memory and regulatory T cells. Here immunoSEQ multiplex PCR was the method, and the copy in TCRdb shows in-frame clones only, minus some. The table records approximately 120,000 clones, about 93% of them present only once. Sequences were obtained from non-Treg CD4+ T cells sorted from blood. The receptor set was obtained from a human donor in good health.

The chain has TRBV6-6 and TRBJ2-5; the D gene is possibly TRBD2 (7 bases). Germline CDR1 reads MNHNY; CDR2 reads SVGAGI (reference sequence). The CDR3 loop spans 14 amino acids. Trimming shortened V by 4 bases and J by 4 bases, and 13 bases separated the two germline ends. CDR3 sequence reads: CASSSGGAGETQYF. The CDR3 DNA follows: TGTGCCAGCAGTTCTGGGGGGGCAGGAGAGACCCAGTACTTC.

This chain links TRBV10-3 with TRBJ2-7; TRBD2 is a possible D gene (6 bases). Trimming cost V 6 bases and J 0 bases, with 12 bases left between them. Germline V CDR1 and CDR2: ENHRY, SYGVKD. This CDR3 comprises 14 residues. The CDR3 protein is CAIRSSANSYEQYF. The CDR3 bases are TGTGCCATCAGGTCTAGCGCCAACTCCTACGAGCAGTACTTC.

This clone was detected once. The chain recombines TRBV30 with TRBJ2-7; TRBD1 aligns across 9 bases. The J segment lost 5 bases and the V segment lost 8 bases, leaving 4 bases of the junction unmatched. The CDR3 has 11 residues. Germline V gene lookup returns CDR1 GTSNPN and CDR2 SVGIG (reference sequence). The CDR3 coding sequence is TGTGCCCGACGGACAGGGGACGAGCAGTACTTC. This translates into CARRTGDEQYF. The variable domain in full, with the rest retrieved from reference TRBV30 and TRBJ2-7, is SQTIHQWPATLVQPVGSPLSLECTVEGTSNPNLYWYRQAAGRGLQLLFYSVGIGQISSEVPQNLSASRPQDRQFILSSKKLLLSDSGFYLCARRTGDEQYFGPGTRLTVT.

This chain connects TRBV5-1 to TRBJ1-1; D is unresolved. Between the trimmed V and J ends, which lost 3 bases and 8 bases, there was a span of 17 bases. The CDR3 is 14 residues long. Germline CDR1 and CDR2: SGHRS and YFSETQ. The DNA of the CDR3 is TGCGCCAGCAGCTCGGCTCCCCATGCAGACGAAGCTTTCTTT. This sequence encodes CASSSAPHADEAFF.

The chain carries TRBV19 and TRBJ2-5, with TRBD2 identical over 7 bases. The germline CDR1 and CDR2 sequences are LNHDA and SQIVND (reference sequence). Trimming cost V 6 bases and J 9 bases; bases outside gene matches: 7. The CDR3 totals 12 residues. The CDR3 DNA reads as TGTGCCAGTAGACCTGGGGGGGGTGCCCAGTACTTC. This codes for CASRPGGGAQYF.

J is TRBJ2-3 and V is TRBV6-5; tentatively, D is TRBD2 (6 bases). The CDR3 length is 13 residues. V was shortened by 5 bases and J by 5 bases, with 11 bases between the two germline ends. The germline V gene encodes CDR1 MNHEY and CDR2 SVGAGI. Here the CDR3 DNA reads TGTGCCAGCAGTCCTGGCGGGGTAGATACGCAGTATTTT. This translates into CASSPGGVDTQYF.

The rearrangement uses TRBV7-2 and TRBJ2-7, with D hard to call. V lost 0 bases and J 2 bases, leaving 2 bases between the germline ends. The CDR3 totals 12 residues. From germline, CDR1 is SGHTA and CDR2 FQGNSA. CDR3 sequence: CASSLATYEQYF. DNA for the CDR3: TGTGCCAGCAGCTTAGCGACCTACGAGCAGTACTTC. Supplemented by reference TRBV7-2 and TRBJ2-7, the full variable domain reads GAGVSQSPSNKVTEKGKDVELRCDPISGHTALYWYRQSLGQGLEFLIYFQGNSAPDKSGLPSDRFSAERTGGSVSTLTIQRTQQEDSAVYLCASSLATYEQYFGPGTRLTVT.

This sequence joins TRBV10-3 and TRBJ2-3, with 11 nucleotides matching TRBD2. J was trimmed by 6 bases and V by 0 bases; bases with no gene match: 11. CDR3 size: 18 residues. Germline lookup yields CDR1 ENHRY and CDR2 SYGVKD. CDR3 residues: CAISESLSSGGALDTQYF. CDR3 DNA sequence: TGTGCCATCAGTGAGTCATTAAGTAGCGGGGGGGCTCTGGATACGCAGTATTTT.

The V call is TRBV5-4, the J call TRBJ2-2; tentative D call: TRBD1 (5 bases). The CDR3 length is 17 residues. The V end lost 4 bases, the J end lost 0 bases, and 16 bases lay between the germline ends. Germline V CDR1 and CDR2: SGHNT, YYREEE (reference sequence). CDR3 in amino acids: CASSDKKTGTNTGELFF. CDR3 DNA sequence: TGTGCCAGCAGCGACAAAAAAACAGGAACGAACACCGGGGAGCTGTTTTTT.

The rearrangement links TRBV7-2 to TRBJ2-5; D is uncertain. The CDR3 is 12 residues long. Between the trimmed V and J ends, which lost 3 bases and 7 bases, there was a span of 9 bases. Per germline, CDR1 SGHTA and CDR2 FQGNSA. CDR3 in amino acids: CASSLDPGTQYF. The CDR3 DNA sequence: TGTGCCAGCAGCTTGGACCCGGGGACCCAGTACTTC.

In DNA, the CDR3 is TGCAGCGTTGACATGGAAGCTTTCTTT. Residues: CSVDMEAFF. The rearrangement links TRBV29-1 to TRBJ1-1; no firm D call. CDR1 is SQVTM, CDR2 ANQGSEA, per germline. Trimming removed 3 bases at V and 8 bases at J, with 4 bases between. The CDR3 totals 9 residues.

This chain connects TRBV5-6 to TRBJ1-1, with 7 bases aligning to TRBD1. Per germline, CDR1 SGHDT and CDR2 YYEEEE. With 3 bases clipped from V and 4 bases from J, the junction kept 9 bases outside the gene matches. The CDR3 runs to 15 residues. This CDR3 is CASSWAYRGGTEAFF. For the CDR3, the DNA is TGTGCCAGCAGCTGGGCCTACAGGGGTGGCACTGAAGCTTTCTTT.

The chain employs TRBV25-1 and TRBJ2-3, with D perhaps matching TRBD2 (5 bases). The CDR3 extends over 15 amino acids. The germline V gene has CDR1 MGHDK and CDR2 SYGVNS. Trimming stripped 5 bases from V and 7 bases from J, with 19 bases between. The CDR3 region has the DNA TGTGCCAGCAGTACGCGGACCGTCGGGGAAAATACGCAGTATTTT. Translating gives CASSTRTVGENTQYF.

The count of this clone is one. V usage is TRBV7-8 and J usage is TRBJ1-1; D remains unclear. This CDR3 is 17 amino acids long. V was cut by 0 bases and J by 1 base, with 15 bases left in between. Germline V gives CDR1 SGHVS, CDR2 FQNEAQ. The CDR3 spells CASSLAFPGAGNTEAFF. DNA of the CDR3: TGTGCCAGCAGCTTAGCTTTTCCAGGCGCGGGGAACACTGAAGCTTTCTTT.

This clone was counted once. The chain carries TRBV21-1 and TRBJ2-1; the DNA was not compared with TRBD1, the D call given in the table. TRBV21-1 is a documented pseudogene. There are 18 residues in the CDR3. CDR3 sequence reads: CASSIRALDTSSYNEQFF. The CDR3 DNA reads as TGTGCCAGCAGCATTCGGGCGCTGGACACGAGCTCCTACAATGAGCAGTTCTTC.

V is TRBV6-5 and J is TRBJ2-7, with D possibly being TRBD1 (5 bases). The CDR3 loop spans 12 amino acids. The V end lost 5 bases, the J end lost 3 bases, and 8 bases lay between the germline ends. Germline V gene lookup returns CDR1 MNHEY and CDR2 SVGAGI. The CDR3 protein is CASSTDSYEQYF. The CDR3, as DNA: TGTGCCAGCAGTACCGACAGCTACGAGCAGTACTTC.

The J gene is TRBJ2-5, the V gene TRBV2; a possible D gene is TRBD1 (5 bases). Per the germline V gene, CDR1 is SNHLY and CDR2 is FYNNEI. This CDR3 spans 13 amino acids. Trimming shortened V by 3 bases and J by 6 bases, and 11 bases separated the two germline ends. The CDR3 bases are TGTGCCAGCAGTGAGTCCAGGGTGCAGACCCAGTACTTC. This encodes CASSESRVQTQYF.

CDR3 region: CASSSKSGQGAKDYGYTF. CDR3 sequence (DNA): TGTGCCAGTAGTAGCAAATCGGGACAGGGGGCAAAGGACTATGGCTACACCTTC. The rearrangement uses TRBV19 and TRBJ1-2; TRBD1 matches at 12 bases. J gave up 3 bases and V 4 bases, and 12 bases lay outside the gene matches. This CDR3 contains 18 residues. Germline-derived CDR1 and CDR2 are LNHDA and SQIVND (reference sequence). The full variable domain, with the rest looked up from reference TRBV19 and TRBJ1-2, is DGGITQSPKYLFRKEGQNVTLSCEQNLNHDAMYWYRQDPGQGLRLIYYSQIVNDFQKGDIAEGYSVSREKKESFPLTVTSAQKNPTAFYLCASSSKSGQGAKDYGYTFGSGTRLTVV.

The sample holds a few counts of this clone. V usage is TRBV15 and J usage is TRBJ1-1, with 7 bases fitting TRBD1. CDR3 length: 12 amino acids. Germline loops: CDR1 LNHNV, CDR2 YYDKDF (reference sequence). V shed 3 bases, J shed 6 bases, and the junction held 1 base outside the gene matches. The CDR3 DNA reads as TGTGCCACCAGCAGGGGACAGTCTGAAGCTTTCTTT. It translates to CATSRGQSEAFF.

The rearrangement links TRBV12-5 to TRBJ1-1; D is undetermined. With 7 bases removed from V and 4 bases from J, the gap between germline ends came to 13 bases. This CDR3 spans 13 amino acids. Germline V gene sequence: CDR1 LGHNT, CDR2 FRNRAP. Here the CDR3 reads CASESGFSTEAFF. CDR3 nucleotides: TGTGCTAGTGAGAGTGGATTTAGCACTGAAGCTTTCTTT.

The chain uses TRBV7-8 and TRBJ2-3, with D unresolved. Germline assignment: CDR1 SGHVS and CDR2 FQNEAQ. CDR3 length equals 14 residues. V lost 2 bases and J 0 bases, leaving 6 bases between the germline ends. The CDR3 DNA sequence: TGTGCCAGCAGCTTAAGGGTTAGCACAGATACGCAGTATTTT. Translation: CASSLRVSTDTQYF.

V and J are TRBV10-1 and TRBJ2-2; TRBD1 is a possible D gene (6 bases). The CDR3 extends over 13 amino acids. Germline V CDR1 and CDR2: WNHNN, SYGVQD (reference sequence). The V end was cut by 6 bases, the J end by 5 bases, with 10 bases between. CDR3 residues: CASRQGRTGELFF. CDR3 bases: TGCGCCAGCAGACAGGGTCGAACCGGGGAGCTGTTTTTT.